This note documents a single T cell receptor beta chain sequence. The antigen is not known. Time point of the sample: week 47, end of study. A 20-mer mutant IDH1 peptide at 300 ug was injected subcutaneously with topical imiquimod. Astrocytomas that were new, WHO grade 3 or 4, IDH1-mutant and ATRX-lost were present in the donors. This sample was included in a study of a mutant IDH1 vaccine in newly diagnosed glioma. Only in-frame clones appear in the TCRdb table, and some are missing; sequencing was by immunoSEQ multiplex PCR. In the table there are about 56,000 clones, roughly four fifths of which are singletons. V lost 3 bases, J lost 3 bases, and 7 bases stayed unmatched. Per germline, CDR1 SGHDN and CDR2 FVKESK. CDR3 size: 16 residues.

The V call is TRBV14, the J call TRBJ1-2, with TRBD1 identical over 10 bases. The sample in question was PBMCs, obtained from a glioma patient whose treatment included an IDH1 peptide vaccine. This receptor was taken from a woman aged 45-60 years with glioma. As DNA, the CDR3 is TGTGCCAGCAGCCAGACAGGGGGCGCGTATCACTATGGCTACACCTTC. Residues: CASSQTGGAYHYGYTF.